The 13 T cell receptor beta chains listed next were all sequenced from one sample in a study of regulatory T cells in long-lasting Graves disease. With iRepertoire HTBI primers and Arm-PCR of CDR3 regions, TCR beta libraries were built. TCRdb re-derived calls from the multiplex PCR reads in MiXCR, one entry per CDR3 protein. The top ten clones hold 29% of a sample with hundreds of thousands of distinct CDR3 sequences, roughly 21% of them seen once. As for time point: persistent/refractory GD, antithyroid drugs over 5 years with positive TRAb. PBMC RNA was the source of the TCR library. The sample in question was peripheral blood mononuclear cells (PBMCs), obtained when the disease was refractory, from a patient treated with antithyroid drugs. The source of these receptors is a female donor with Graves disease.

At least ten counts were recorded for this clonotype. The rearrangement links TRBV27 to TRBJ1-5; TRBD1 agrees at 12 bases. This CDR3 is built from 19 residues. The trim removed 0 bases at V and 2 bases at J, leaving 8 bases unmatched. Germline CDR1 and CDR2: MNHEY and SMNVEV (reference sequence). The CDR3 region has the DNA TGTGCCAGCAGTTTATCTCCGGGACAGGGGGCCGAGGGCAATCAGCCCCAGCATTTT. This gives the protein CASSLSPGQGAEGNQPQHF.

At least ten counts were recorded for this clonotype. The V gene is TRBV24-1, the J gene TRBJ1-2; 11 bases agree with TRBD1. The J segment lost 3 bases and the V segment lost 2 bases, leaving 4 bases of the junction unmatched. Germline V CDR1 and CDR2: KGHDR, SFDVKD. The CDR3 extends over 16 amino acids. This CDR3 reads CATSDSGTGGYYGYTF. The CDR3 DNA is TGTGCCACCAGTGATTCCGGGACAGGGGGTTACTATGGCTACACCTTC.

The V gene is TRBV4-1, the J gene TRBJ2-1, with TRBD2 matching 7 bases. V gave up 4 bases and J gave up 12 bases; unmatched junction bases: 12. This CDR3 has 14 amino acids. Germline V CDR1 and CDR2: MGHRA, YSYEKL. The CDR3 bases are TGCGCCAGCAGCCCCGCCACGGGGGGATGGGGGCAGTTCTTC. Protein product: CASSPATGGWGQFF.

This clonotype was detected ten times or more. The genes are TRBV20-1 and TRBJ2-7; 9 nucleotides agree with TRBD1. J lost 5 bases, V lost 6 bases, and 11 bases had no gene match. The CDR3 loop spans 14 amino acids. Germline-derived CDR1 and CDR2 are DFQATT and SNEGSKA (reference sequence). The CDR3 loop is CSAFRAGQGNEQYF. In nucleotides, the CDR3 is TGCAGTGCCTTCCGAGCGGGACAGGGAAACGAGCAGTACTTC.

At least ten counts were recorded for this clonotype. This chain links TRBV9 with TRBJ2-7; 8 bases fit TRBD1. Trimming cost V 0 bases and J 0 bases; bases outside gene matches: 8. The CDR3 loop spans 17 amino acids. The germline CDR1 and CDR2 sequences are SGDLS and YYNGEE. The CDR3: CASSVARTGRISYEQYF. The CDR3 nucleotides are TGTGCCAGCAGCGTAGCAAGGACAGGGCGAATCTCCTACGAGCAGTACTTC. Drawing the rest from reference TRBV9 and TRBJ2-7, the complete variable domain is DSGVTQTPKHLITATGQRVTLRCSPRSGDLSVYWYQQSLDQGLQFLIQYYNGEERAKGNILERFSAQQFPDLHSELNLSSLELGDSALYFCASSVARTGRISYEQYFGPGTRLTVT.

This clonotype was recorded a few times. This chain links TRBV11-3 with TRBJ1-6; a possible D gene is TRBD1 (5 bases). V was trimmed by 5 bases and J by 7 bases, leaving 15 bases between them. The CDR3 covers 15 residues. The germline V gene encodes CDR1 SGHNT and CDR2 YENEEA. For the CDR3, the DNA is TGTGCCAGCAGCCCCGCCTGGGGCAAAAATTCACCCCTCCACTTT. Amino acids: CASSPAWGKNSPLHF.

This clonotype was seen at least ten times. The chain is built from TRBV2 and TRBJ2-7, with D possibly called TRBD1 or TRBD2 (5 bases each). Germline V lookup: CDR1 SNHLY, CDR2 FYNNEI. CDR3 length: 15 amino acids. Trimming stripped 5 bases from V and 2 bases from J, with 16 bases between. CDR3: CASSSDGATTYEQYF. The CDR3 DNA reads TGTGCCAGCAGTTCTGACGGGGCAACTACCTACGAGCAGTACTTC.

The sample holds one count of this clonotype. A read error may be the cause here, since a much bigger clone is one base away. The rearrangement joins TRBV7-2 to TRBJ1-4; D remains ambiguous. Germline loops: CDR1 SGHTA, CDR2 FQGNSA. The CDR3 contains 13 residues. CDR3 nucleotides: TGTGCCAGCAACACGAGGAAAGGTGAAGAACTGTTTTTT. Encoded protein: CASNTRKGEELFF.

Notes on this clonotype: Germline is not matched at one junction end, which may reflect a read error. The chain couples TRBV5-1 to TRBJ1-5; the D gene is possibly TRBD1 (5 bases). CDR3 length: 16 amino acids. Germline V lookup: CDR1 SGHRS, CDR2 YFSETQ. The CDR3 here is CASSKEDRDSDQPKHF. The CDR3 DNA is TGCGCCAGCAGCAAAGAAGACAGAGACTCCGATCAGCCCAAGCATTTT.

The chain couples TRBV4-1 to TRBJ2-3; 8 positions match TRBD1. From germline, CDR1 is MGHRA and CDR2 YSYEKL. Unmatched junction bases numbered 5, after V lost 3 bases and J lost 3 bases. The CDR3 consists of 15 residues. The CDR3 here is CASSHSGQGTDTQYF. The CDR3 DNA is TGCGCCAGCAGCCATTCTGGACAGGGAACAGATACGCAGTATTTT.

There are many counts of this clonotype. This chain links TRBV28 with TRBJ1-1; D is undetermined. Germline V gene data show CDR1 as MDHEN and CDR2 as SYDVKM. This CDR3 has 13 amino acids. V shed 2 bases and J shed 3 bases, with 7 bases lying between them. CDR3 nucleotides: TGTGCCAGCAGTTTAGGCAGCGACACTGAAGCTTTCTTT. Amino acid sequence: CASSLGSDTEAFF.

V and J are TRBV6-1 and TRBJ1-5, with D perhaps matching TRBD1 (6 bases). The CDR3 sequence is 13 residues long. The germline gives CDR1 MNHNS, CDR2 SASEGT. The V end lost 4 bases, the J end lost 7 bases, and 11 bases lay between the germline ends. DNA for the CDR3: TGTGCCAGCAGTGCATCAGGGGTGCAGCCCCAGCATTTT. Encoded protein: CASSASGVQPQHF.

The chain has TRBV18 and TRBJ1-2; possibly TRBD1 for D (5 bases). Germline CDR1 and CDR2: KGHSH and LQKENI. The length of the CDR3 is 14 residues. With 1 base removed from V and 3 bases from J, the gap between germline ends came to 9 bases. Written as DNA, the CDR3 is TGTGCCAGCTCACCACTAGGGACGGACTATGGCTACACCTTC. Translation gives CASSPLGTDYGYTF.